This T cell receptor beta chain was found in a study of post-analysis software for immune sequencing data. With respect to this clonotype: Antigen unknown.

Unique molecular identifiers were present in the TCR beta cDNA libraries. TCRdb ran MiXCR on the PCR reads and lists one entry per CDR3 protein. This repertoire shows about 760,000 distinct CDR3 sequences, less than 35% found once; its top ten account for more than 0.55%. Germline V CDR1 and CDR2: MGHRA, YSYEKL. V gave up 1 base and J gave up 7 bases, with 10 bases separating them. This CDR3 region has 13 residues. Study-wide results and caveats: Compared with controls, patients had more of about 5 TRBV segments, including TRBV5-6, TRBV5-1 and TRBV20-1. Normalized Chao1 diversity was significantly lower in multiple sclerosis patients than in controls. Analysis by F measure revealed that same-batch samples clustered strongly together.

What was sequenced was blood. This receptor was obtained from a girl aged 5-17 years with multiple sclerosis. The genes are TRBV4-1 and TRBJ1-2; no clear D. CDR3: CASSQGSGVGYTF. CDR3 coding DNA: TGCGCCAGCAGCCAAGGTAGCGGCGTTGGCTACACCTTC.